What follows are 8 T cell receptor beta chains derived from one specimen sequenced in a study (dated by TCRdb to 2016 to 2018). Receptors were amplified or captured by RT-PCR. Instrument used: Illumina MiSeq. TCRdb reprocessed the public reads (quality trimming at Q25 with fastp, clone calling with MiXCR) and kept in-frame beta chains. Rows merge per CDR3 protein into single entries with the most common DNA and genes. In this sample the table shows hundreds of thousands of distinct CDR3 sequences, approximately 14% of which occur a single time. Just over 3.5% of the sample lies in the top ten. The specimen sequenced was memory CD4+ T cells from blood. The receptors come from a female donor in good health, serving as a healthy control.

The chain joins TRBV7-6 to TRBJ2-7; D unresolved. Looked up from germline, CDR1 is SGHVS and CDR2 is FNYEAQ. The CDR3 is 13 residues long. Trimming stripped 7 bases from V and 3 bases from J, with 13 bases between. CDR3 nucleotide sequence: TGTGCCAGCAACCTCAGTCCGTTCTACGAGCAGTACTTC. Its protein is CASNLSPFYEQYF.

This clonotype appeared many times. The chain uses TRBV20-1 and TRBJ2-5; 8 nucleotides line up with TRBD2. Germline assignment: CDR1 DFQATT and CDR2 SNEGSKA (reference sequence). CDR3 size: 15 residues. With V trimmed by 0 bases and J by 4 bases, 7 bases remained unmatched. CDR3 in amino acids: CSARDSTGGLETQYF. The CDR3 DNA reads as TGCAGTGCTAGAGATTCTACGGGGGGGCTAGAGACCCAGTACTTC.

This clonotype has a handful of counts. The rearrangement links TRBV7-2 to TRBJ2-1; TRBD1 aligns across 7 bases. V shed 1 base and J 3 bases; nucleotides not matched to a gene: 3. CDR1 SGHTA and CDR2 FQGNSA come from the germline V gene. The CDR3 length is 15 residues. CDR3: CASSLEGDSYNEQFF. As DNA, the CDR3 is TGTGCCAGCAGCTTAGAAGGGGACAGCTACAATGAGCAGTTCTTC.

The rearrangement joins TRBV3-1 to TRBJ2-2; D is unclear. Germline-derived CDR1 and CDR2 are LGHDT and YNNKEL (reference sequence). CDR3 length: 13 amino acids. V lost 2 bases, J lost 3 bases, and 4 bases lay in between. This CDR3 is CASSQQYTGELFF. In nucleotides, the CDR3 is TGTGCCAGCAGCCAACAATACACCGGGGAGCTGTTTTTT.

This clonotype was detected many times. This rearrangement joins TRBV20-1 to TRBJ1-5; unclear D gene. The CDR3 sequence is 13 residues long. V was clipped by 5 bases and J by 0 bases, with 8 bases between them. Per the germline V gene, CDR1 is DFQATT and CDR2 is SNEGSKA (reference sequence). CDR3 sequence (DNA): TGCAGTGCTGTCAGTTATAGCAATCAGCCCCAGCATTTT. This translates into CSAVSYSNQPQHF.

The chain has TRBV29-1 and TRBJ2-2; D possibly matches TRBD1 or TRBD2 (6 bases each). The V and J ends lost 6 bases and 4 bases respectively, with 12 bases between them. The CDR3 is 13 amino acids. The germline V gene encodes CDR1 SQVTM and CDR2 ANQGSEA. Here the CDR3 reads CSVWGAGTGELFF. The CDR3, as DNA: TGCAGCGTCTGGGGGGCGGGCACCGGGGAGCTGTTTTTT.

This clonotype has more than one count but fewer than ten. The rearrangement joins TRBV24-1 to TRBJ1-5; D call uncertain. This CDR3 has 14 amino acids. The V end was cut by 5 bases, the J end by 6 bases, with 13 bases between. Germline assignment: CDR1 KGHDR and CDR2 SFDVKD. The CDR3 here is CATSGEGWGQPQHF. In nucleotides, the CDR3 is TGTGCCACCAGTGGTGAGGGTTGGGGTCAGCCCCAGCATTTT.

CDR3 protein: CASSNEGRKTTGNTIYF. As DNA, the CDR3 is TGTGCCAGTAGTAACGAGGGCAGGAAAACGACTGGAAACACCATATATTTT. The rearrangement joins TRBV19 to TRBJ1-3; D gene uncertain. There are 17 residues in the CDR3. The V gene's germline CDR1 is LNHDA and CDR2 SQIVND (reference sequence). V was trimmed by 4 bases and J by 2 bases, leaving 18 bases between them.